This T cell receptor beta chain was sequenced during a study of graft-versus-host responses after intestinal transplantation. Study background: Isolated intestinal, liver-intestinal, or multivisceral transplants had been given to the recipients.

Measured with immunoSEQ multiplex PCR; TCRdb has only the in-frame clones, and not every one. The repertoire holds just under 90,000 clones, 83% seen once, with about 17% in the top ten. CDR3 length: 15 residues. The germline V and J ends were trimmed by 1 base and 4 bases, with 11 bases remaining between them. The V gene's germline CDR1 is SGHTA and CDR2 FQGNSA. With regard to this clone: Its antigen remains unknown.

General observations from the study: Elevated graft-versus-host to host-versus-graft clonal ratios in allografts were recorded for patients with graft-donor T cell macrochimerism.

The TCR sequence derives from a human donor who received an intestinal transplant. V usage is TRBV7-2 and J usage is TRBJ1-5; maybe TRBD1 (5 bases). Sequenced material: unstimulated CD8+ T cells sorted from spleen or lymph node cells, taken before intestinal transplant. CDR3 DNA sequence: TGTGCCAGCAGCTTAGAGGCCAGGGCTAATCAGCCCCAGCATTTT. Its translation is CASSLEARANQPQHF.